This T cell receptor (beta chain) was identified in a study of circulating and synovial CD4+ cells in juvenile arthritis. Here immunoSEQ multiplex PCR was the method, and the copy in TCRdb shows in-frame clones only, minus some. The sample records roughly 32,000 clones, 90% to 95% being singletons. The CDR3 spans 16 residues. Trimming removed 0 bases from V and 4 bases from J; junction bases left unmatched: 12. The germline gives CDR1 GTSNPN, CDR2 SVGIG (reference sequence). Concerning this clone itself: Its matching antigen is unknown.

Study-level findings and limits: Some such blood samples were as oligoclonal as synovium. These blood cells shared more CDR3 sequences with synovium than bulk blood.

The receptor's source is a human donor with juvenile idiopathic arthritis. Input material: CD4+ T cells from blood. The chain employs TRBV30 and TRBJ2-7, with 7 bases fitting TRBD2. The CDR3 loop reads CAWSVGLLGGGYEQYF. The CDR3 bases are TGTGCCTGGAGTGTTGGGTTGTTGGGGGGGGGATACGAGCAGTACTTC. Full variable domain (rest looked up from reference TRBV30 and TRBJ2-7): SQTIHQWPATLVQPVGSPLSLECTVEGTSNPNLYWYRQAAGRGLQLLFYSVGIGQISSEVPQNLSASRPQDRQFILSSKKLLLSDSGFYLCAWSVGLLGGGYEQYFGPGTRLTVT.